This TCR beta chain was sequenced during a study of CD8 T cells in Susac syndrome. CD8+ and CD4+ T cells circulating in blood were sequenced for TCR beta. Germline V gene data show CDR1 as GTSNPN and CDR2 as SVGIG (reference sequence). CDR3 length: 14 amino acids. Deletions cut 2 bases from V and 5 bases from J, with 15 bases between. The RNA input was about 0.5 to 1 ug, and it was reverse transcribed with random hexamers. TCRdb recomputed calls from the immunoSEQ multiplex PCR reads with MiXCR, one row per CDR3 protein. This table holds about 120,000 distinct CDR3 sequences, about 93% found once. The sequence came from a human donor with Susac syndrome. This chain uses TRBV30 with TRBJ1-1; possibly TRBD1 for D (6 bases). Sequences were obtained from CD8+ T cells from PBMCs. The CDR3 loop is CAWSKGGAATEAFF. CDR3 bases: TGTGCCTGGAGTAAGGGGGGGGCAGCGACTGAAGCTTTCTTT.